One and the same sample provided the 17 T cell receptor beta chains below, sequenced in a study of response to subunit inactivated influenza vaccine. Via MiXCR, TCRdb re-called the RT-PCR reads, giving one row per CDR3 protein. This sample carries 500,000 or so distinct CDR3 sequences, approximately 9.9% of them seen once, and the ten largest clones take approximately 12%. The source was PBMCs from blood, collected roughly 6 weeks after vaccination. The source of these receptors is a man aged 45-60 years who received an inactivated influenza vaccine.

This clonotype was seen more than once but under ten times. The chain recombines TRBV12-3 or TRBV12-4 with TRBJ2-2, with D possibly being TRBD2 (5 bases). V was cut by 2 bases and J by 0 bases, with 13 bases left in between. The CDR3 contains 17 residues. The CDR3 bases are TGTGCCAGCAGTTTATACAGTCTAGCACCGAACACCGGGGAGCTGTTTTTT. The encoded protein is CASSLYSLAPNTGELFF.

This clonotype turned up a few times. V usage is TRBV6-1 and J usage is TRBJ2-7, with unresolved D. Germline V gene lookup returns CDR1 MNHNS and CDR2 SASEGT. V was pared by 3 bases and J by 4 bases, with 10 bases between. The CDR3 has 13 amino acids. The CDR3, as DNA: TGTGCCAGCAGTGACAGCCAGTTTTACGAGCAGTACTTC. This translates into CASSDSQFYEQYF.

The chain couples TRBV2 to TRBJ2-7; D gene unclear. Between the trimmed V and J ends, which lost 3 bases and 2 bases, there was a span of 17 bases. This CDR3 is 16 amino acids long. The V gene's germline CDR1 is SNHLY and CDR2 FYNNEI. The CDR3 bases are TGTGCCAGCAGTGAGGTAGGAGACCCAAGGACCTACGAGCAGTACTTC. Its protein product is CASSEVGDPRTYEQYF.

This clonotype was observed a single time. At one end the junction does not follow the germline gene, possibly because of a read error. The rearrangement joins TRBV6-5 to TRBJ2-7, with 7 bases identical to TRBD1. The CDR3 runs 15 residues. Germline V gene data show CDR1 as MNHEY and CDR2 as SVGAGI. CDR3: CASRYSRDSEDEQYF. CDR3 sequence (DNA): TGTGCCAGCAGGTACTCCCGGGACAGTGAAGACGAGCAGTACTTC.

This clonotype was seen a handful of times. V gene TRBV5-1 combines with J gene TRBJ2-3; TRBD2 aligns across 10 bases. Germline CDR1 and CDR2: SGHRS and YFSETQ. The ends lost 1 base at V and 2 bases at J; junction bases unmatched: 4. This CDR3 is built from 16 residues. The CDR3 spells CASSLTGTSVTDTQYF. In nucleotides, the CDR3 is TGCGCCAGCAGCTTGACCGGGACTAGCGTCACAGATACGCAGTATTTT.

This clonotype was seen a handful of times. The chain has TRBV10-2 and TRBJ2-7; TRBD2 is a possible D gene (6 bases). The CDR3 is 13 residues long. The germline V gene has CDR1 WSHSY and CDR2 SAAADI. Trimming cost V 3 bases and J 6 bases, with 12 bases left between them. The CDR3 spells CASSDAGRSEQYF. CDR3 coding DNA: TGCGCCAGCAGTGACGCGGGACGTTCCGAGCAGTACTTC.

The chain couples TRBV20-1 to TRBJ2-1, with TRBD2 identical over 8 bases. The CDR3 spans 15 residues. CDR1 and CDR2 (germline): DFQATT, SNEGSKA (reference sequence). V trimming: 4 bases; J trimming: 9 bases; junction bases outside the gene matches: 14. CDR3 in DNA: TGCAGTGCTATCACGCCCGGGACTAGAACCCCTGAGCAGTTCTTC. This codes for CSAITPGTRTPEQFF.

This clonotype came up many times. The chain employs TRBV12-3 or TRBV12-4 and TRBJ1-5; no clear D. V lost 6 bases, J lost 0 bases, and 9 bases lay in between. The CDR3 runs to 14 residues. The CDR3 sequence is CASSQAHSNQPQHF. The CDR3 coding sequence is TGTGCCAGCAGCCAGGCGCATAGCAATCAGCCCCAGCATTTT.

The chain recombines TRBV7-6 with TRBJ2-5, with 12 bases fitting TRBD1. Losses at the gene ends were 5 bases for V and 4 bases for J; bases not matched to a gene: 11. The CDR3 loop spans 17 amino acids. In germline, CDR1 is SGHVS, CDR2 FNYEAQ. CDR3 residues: CASSPRRDRGLLETQYF. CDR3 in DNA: TGTGCCAGCAGCCCCCGCCGGGACAGGGGGCTTCTAGAGACCCAGTACTTC. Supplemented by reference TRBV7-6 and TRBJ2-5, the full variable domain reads GAGVSQSPRYKVTKRGQDVALRCDPISGHVSLYWYRQALGQGPEFLTYFNYEAQQDKSGLPNDRFSAERPEGSISTLTIQRTEQRDSAMYRCASSPRRDRGLLETQYFGPGTRLLVL.

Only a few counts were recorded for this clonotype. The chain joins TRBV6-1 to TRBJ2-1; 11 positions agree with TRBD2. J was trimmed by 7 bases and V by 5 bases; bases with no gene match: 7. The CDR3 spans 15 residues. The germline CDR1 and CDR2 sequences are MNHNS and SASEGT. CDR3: CASSNAGLAANEQFF. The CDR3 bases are TGTGCCAGCAGTAACGCGGGACTAGCGGCAAATGAGCAGTTCTTC.

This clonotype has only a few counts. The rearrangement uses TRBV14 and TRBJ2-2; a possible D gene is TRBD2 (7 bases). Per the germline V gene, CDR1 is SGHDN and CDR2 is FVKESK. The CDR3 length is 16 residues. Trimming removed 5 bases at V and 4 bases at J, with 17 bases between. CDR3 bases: TGTGCCAGCAGCTATACCCGGGGGGCCGGCACCGGGGAGCTGTTTTTT. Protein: CASSYTRGAGTGELFF. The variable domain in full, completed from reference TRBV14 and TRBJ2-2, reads EAGVTQFPSHSVIEKGQTVTLRCDPISGHDNLYWYRRVMGKEIKFLLHFVKESKQDESGMPNNRFLAERTGGTYSTLKVQPAELEDSGVYFCASSYTRGAGTGELFFGEGSRLTVL.

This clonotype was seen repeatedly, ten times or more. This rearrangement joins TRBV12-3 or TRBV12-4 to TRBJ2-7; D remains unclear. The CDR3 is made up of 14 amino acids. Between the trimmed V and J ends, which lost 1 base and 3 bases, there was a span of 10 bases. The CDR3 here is CASSLEAGYYEQYF. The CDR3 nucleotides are TGTGCCAGCAGTTTAGAGGCAGGTTACTACGAGCAGTACTTC.

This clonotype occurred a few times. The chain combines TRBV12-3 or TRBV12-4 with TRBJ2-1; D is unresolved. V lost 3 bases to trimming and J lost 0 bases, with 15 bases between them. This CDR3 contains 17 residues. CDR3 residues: CASSLDRSASSYNEQFF. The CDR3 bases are TGTGCCAGCAGTTTGGATAGGAGCGCTAGCTCCTACAATGAGCAGTTCTTC.

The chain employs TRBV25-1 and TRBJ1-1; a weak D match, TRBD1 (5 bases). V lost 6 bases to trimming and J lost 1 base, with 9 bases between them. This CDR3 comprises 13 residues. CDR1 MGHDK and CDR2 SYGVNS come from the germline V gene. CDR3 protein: CASRPGPNTEAFF. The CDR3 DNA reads TGTGCCAGCAGACCAGGGCCGAACACTGAAGCTTTCTTT.

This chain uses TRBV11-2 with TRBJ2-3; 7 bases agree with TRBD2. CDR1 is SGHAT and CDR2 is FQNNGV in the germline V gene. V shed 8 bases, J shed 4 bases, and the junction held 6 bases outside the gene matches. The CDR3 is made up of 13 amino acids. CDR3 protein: CASGAGEADTQYF. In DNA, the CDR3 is TGTGCCAGCGGGGCGGGAGAAGCAGATACGCAGTATTTT.

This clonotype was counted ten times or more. Written as DNA, the CDR3 is TGCAGTGCGGCGCCCAGGCCCTACAATGAGCAGTTCTTC. This codes for CSAAPRPYNEQFF. This sequence joins TRBV20-1 and TRBJ2-1; D remains ambiguous. V lost 6 bases, J lost 2 bases, and 11 bases lay in between. The CDR3 sequence is 13 residues long. Germline V gene lookup returns CDR1 DFQATT and CDR2 SNEGSKA (reference sequence).

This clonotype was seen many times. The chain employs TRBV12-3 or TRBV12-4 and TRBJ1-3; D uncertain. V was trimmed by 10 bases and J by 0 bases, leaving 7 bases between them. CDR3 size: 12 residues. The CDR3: CATPRSGNTIYF. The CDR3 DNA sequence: TGTGCCACCCCGCGCTCTGGAAACACCATATATTTT.